A selection of T cell receptor beta chains follows, all from one sample in a study of T-cell memory formation after mild COVID-19. TCRdb re-called the 5' RACE reads through MiXCR, storing one row per CDR3 protein. The sample consists of 350,000 to 450,000 distinct CDR3 sequences, 20% to 25% of them appearing once. The sample was PBMCs or a T cell subset sorted from them (not recorded which). These receptors were taken from an adult woman who had mild COVID-19 (a few samples of this study predate the infection). Cell type and time point are not known. Each CDR3 is given with its conserved first and last residue. Fields, in order: J gene, V gene, CDR3 length, clone size, D gene, CDR3 DNA, CDR3 protein. D genes are given only for firm matches. Only part of the rows carry a size: once, few, many, or a class if the clone is expanded.

>TRBJ2-7|TRBV15|14|few|TRBD1
TGTGCCACCAGCCCGGGACAGGCCACCTACGAGCAGTACTTC
CATSPGQATYEQYF
>TRBJ2-5|TRBV7-6|14|.|TRBD1
TGTGCCAGCAGCTTAGGACAGGGCTGGGAGACCCAGTACTTC
CASSLGQGWETQYF
>TRBJ2-7|TRBV9|19|.|TRBD2
TGTGCCAGCAGCGTAGAAGGAGTTAGCGGGAGTCTCCCGCCCCACGAGCAGTACTTC
CASSVEGVSGSLPPHEQYF
>TRBJ2-1|TRBV24-1|13|many|.
TGTGCCACCAGTGATTTGATAGAGGGCATTAAGGTCTTC
CATSDLIEGIKVF
>TRBJ2-5|TRBV7-2|14|few|.
TGTGCCAGCAGGATAGGTTACAGGGCTGAGACCCAGTACTTC
CASRIGYRAETQYF
>TRBJ2-2|TRBV7-6|13|few|.
TGTGCCAGCAGCCTAGGGAGGAGCGGGGAGCTGTTTTTT
CASSLGRSGELFF
>TRBJ1-1|TRBV4-2|16|.|.
TGTGCCAGCAGCCAAGTCAAGGCAGGGATGAACACTGAAGCTTTCTTT
CASSQVKAGMNTEAFF
>TRBJ1-2|TRBV20-1|15|.|.
TGCAGTGCAGCTGGACAGTTACAAACCAACTATGGCTACACCTTC
CSAAGQLQTNYGYTF
>TRBJ2-7|TRBV6-5|17|.|.
TGTGCCAGCAGTTACGCCCCCGGGGCGACTCTTCGAGGCCAGCAGTACTTC
CASSYAPGATLRGQQYF
>TRBJ2-4|TRBV4-1|16|.|TRBD2
TGCGCCAGCAGCCAACAATTCGTCCAGCGGGGGGGAGGGCAGTACTTC
CASSQQFVQRGGGQYF
>TRBJ2-1|TRBV5-6|11|.|.
TGTGCCAGCAGCTTGGCCACTAGCCAGTTCTTC
CASSLATSQFF
>TRBJ2-2|TRBV19|14|few|TRBD2
TGTGCCAGTAGTATCGGGAGGGCCACCGGGGAGCTGTTTTTT
CASSIGRATGELFF
>TRBJ1-1|TRBV14|15|.|.
TGTGCCAGCAGCCAAGTGATAGGGGGTTCCACTGAAGCTTTCTTT
CASSQVIGGSTEAFF
>TRBJ1-3|TRBV12-3/TRBV12-4|16|.|TRBD1
TGTGCCAGCAGTTTAAACAGGGGAACCTCTGGAAACACCATATATTTT
CASSLNRGTSGNTIYF
>TRBJ2-7|TRBV7-8|15|many|TRBD1
TGTGCCAGCACCAAATCCGGGACAGCGACCTACGAGCAGTACTTC
CASTKSGTATYEQYF
>TRBJ1-1|TRBV5-5|15|.|TRBD1
TGTGCCAGCAGCTTATCCGGGACAGGGGTTACTGAAGCTTTCTTT
CASSLSGTGVTEAFF
>TRBJ2-6|TRBV7-9|18|.|TRBD1
TGTGCCAGCAGCTCTTGGGACAGGGGTATGTCTGGGGCCAACGTCCTGACTTTC
CASSSWDRGMSGANVLTF
>TRBJ2-7|TRBV7-9|13|few|TRBD2
TGTGCCAGCAGCCTACCGGGAGGGTACGAGCAGTACTTC
CASSLPGGYEQYF
>TRBJ1-2|TRBV29-1|11|.|TRBD1
TGCAGCGGACAGGGCGGCTATGGCTACACCTTC
CSGQGGYGYTF
>TRBJ2-7|TRBV3-1|17|.|TRBD2
TGTGCCAGCAGCCAAGGTTTGAAGTTAGCGGGGAGGAACGAGCAGTACTTC
CASSQGLKLAGRNEQYF
>TRBJ2-2|TRBV24-1|13|few|.
TGTGCCACCAGTGCTGGGGCCACCGGGGAGCTGTTTTTT
CATSAGATGELFF
>TRBJ2-7|TRBV24-1|13|few|.
TGTGCCACCGAATCGGACACCGCCTACGAGCAGTACTTC
CATESDTAYEQYF
>TRBJ2-1|TRBV11-2|12|.|.
TGTGCCAGCAGCTCAATTGACAATGAGCAGTTCTTC
CASSSIDNEQFF
>TRBJ2-7|TRBV5-1|14|.|.
TGCGCCAGCAGCCCACGACTTTCCGGCTACGAGCAGTACTTC
CASSPRLSGYEQYF
>TRBJ2-3|TRBV4-2|15|.|.
TGTGCCAGCAGCCAAGAAGTCGGGCTTCCAGATACGCAGTATTTT
CASSQEVGLPDTQYF
>TRBJ2-2|TRBV4-3|17|.|TRBD2
TGCGCCAGCAGCCAAGAGGCCTTAGCGGGAGGTACCGGGGAGCTGTTTTTT
CASSQEALAGGTGELFF
>TRBJ2-3|TRBV5-1|14|few|.
TGCGCCAGCAGCTTGATCCAACGCACAGATACGCAGTATTTT
CASSLIQRTDTQYF
>TRBJ1-6|TRBV24-1|12|.|.
TGTGCCACCAGTGATTTAAATTCACCCCTCCACTTT
CATSDLNSPLHF
>TRBJ2-1|TRBV7-9|16|.|.
TGTGCCAGCAGGCCCCCACAGATGCCCTCCTACAATGAGCAGTTCTTC
CASRPPQMPSYNEQFF
>TRBJ2-7|TRBV5-6|14|.|.
TGTGCCAGCAGCTTGAGTGGTAACGTCTACGAGCAGTACTTC
CASSLSGNVYEQYF
>TRBJ1-1|TRBV7-9|15|few|.
TGTGCCAGCAGCTTAAGGCCGCTGATGAACACTGAAGCTTTCTTT
CASSLRPLMNTEAFF
>TRBJ1-2|TRBV7-9|13|few|.
TGTGCCAGCAGCCAGAGTATCGACTATGGCTACACCTTC
CASSQSIDYGYTF
>TRBJ1-6|TRBV5-1|12|.|.
TGCGCCAGCAGCTTTGAACGGTCACCCCTCCACTTT
CASSFERSPLHF
>TRBJ2-7|TRBV7-9|16|few|.
TGTGCCAGCAGCCCCACGGGCGGTAAGTGGACCTACGAGCAGTACTTC
CASSPTGGKWTYEQYF
>TRBJ2-5|TRBV5-1|13|few|.
TGCGCCAGCAGCGATGGACCTAAAGAGACCCAGTACTTC
CASSDGPKETQYF
>TRBJ2-7|TRBV24-1|13|few|.
TGTGCCTTTCCTCGGACGGGTCTGGGCGAGCAGTACTTC
CAFPRTGLGEQYF
>TRBJ2-3|TRBV7-8|17|.|TRBD2
TGTGCCAGCAGCGCCGAGGGTAGCGGGAGATTGGCAGATACGCAGTATTTT
CASSAEGSGRLADTQYF
>TRBJ2-7|TRBV6-5|16|few|.
TGTGCCAGCAGTTACAGCGACAGGCCGACGTACTACGAGCAGTACTTC
CASSYSDRPTYYEQYF
>TRBJ2-3|TRBV27|15|many|TRBD2
TGTGCCAGCAGTTTATCTGCGGGAGTGTTAGATACGCAGTATTTT
CASSLSAGVLDTQYF
>TRBJ2-4|TRBV12-3/TRBV12-4|17|few|TRBD2
TGTGCCAGCAGTCCTCGACTAGCGGGGGGTACCAAAAACATTCAGTACTTC
CASSPRLAGGTKNIQYF
>TRBJ2-2|TRBV3-1|15|.|.
TGTGCCAGCAGCCACGACAGGCGGGACACCGGGGAGCTGTTTTTT
CASSHDRRDTGELFF
>TRBJ2-1|TRBV11-1|16|.|TRBD2
TGTGCCAGCAGCAGTAGCGGGAGGTTATCCTACAATGAGCAGTTCTTC
CASSSSGRLSYNEQFF
>TRBJ2-5|TRBV11-1|15|few|.
TGTGCCAGCAGCACTATAGGGGGGGATCAAGAGACCCAGTACTTC
CASSTIGGDQETQYF
>TRBJ2-5|TRBV24-1|15|.|TRBD2
TGTGCCACCAGTGATGGGAGCGGGAGTCGGGAGACCCAGTACTTC
CATSDGSGSRETQYF
>TRBJ2-6|TRBV27|18|few|.
TGTGCCAGCAGTTATCGGGGGTATGGGTCGTCTGGGGCCAACGTCCTGACTTTC
CASSYRGYGSSGANVLTF
>TRBJ2-3|TRBV9|14|.|TRBD2
TGTGCCAGCAGCGTTAGCGGGGAGTCAGATACGCAGTATTTT
CASSVSGESDTQYF
>TRBJ2-5|TRBV3-1|14|few|.
TGTGCCAGCAGCCTCCCAGGGAACCAAGAGACCCAGTACTTC
CASSLPGNQETQYF
>TRBJ2-7|TRBV18|15|many|.
TGTGCCAGCTCACCACCAGGGGTCAGATCCTACGAGCAGTACTTC
CASSPPGVRSYEQYF
>TRBJ2-2|TRBV11-3|16|.|.
TGTGCCAGCAGCCGAGGTGGCTCCGGGTTTCCCGGGGAGCTGTTTTTT
CASSRGGSGFPGELFF
>TRBJ2-3|TRBV7-2|16|.|.
TGTGCCAGCAGCCCCCAAAAGTGGGGGGGCACAGATACGCAGTATTTT
CASSPQKWGGTDTQYF
>TRBJ2-7|TRBV6-2/TRBV6-3|14|.|.
TGTGCCAGCAGTTTACCGGGGAGGTCGGACGAGCAGTACTTC
CASSLPGRSDEQYF
>TRBJ2-7|TRBV25-1|16|.|.
TGTGCCAGCAGTGAAACTAGGTTAGGGACTGGGGACGAGCAGTACTTC
CASSETRLGTGDEQYF
>TRBJ1-2|TRBV6-2/TRBV6-3|13|few|.
TGTGCCAGCAGTTACAACTCCGGCTATGGCTACACCTTC
CASSYNSGYGYTF